This T cell receptor (beta chain) is from a study of blood T cell repertoires in COVID-19. Germline lookup yields CDR1 SQVTM and CDR2 ANQGSEA. Trimming left V 3 bases short and J 7 bases short, with 22 bases between. The CDR3 is 16 amino acids. The table came from immunoSEQ multiplex PCR; TCRdb's copy has only in-frame clones and leaves some out. The top ten hold approximately 6.1% of the sample, which has about 140,000 clones, more than 80% seen once. The specimen was peripheral blood. The chain employs TRBV29-1 and TRBJ2-1; tentative D call: TRBD2 (6 bases). The TCR sequence derives from a human donor in a cohort sampled during active COVID-19. CDR3 DNA sequence: TGCAGCGTTGATCCGTTGGGGGGTCCCCCGGGGAATGAGCAGTTCTTC. Its translation is CSVDPLGGPPGNEQFF.